Listed below are T cell receptor beta chains from one sample, sequenced in a study of T cell responses to AZD1222 COVID-19 vaccine. Profiling relied on immunoSEQ multiplex PCR, and the TCRdb table lists in-frame clones only, not all of them. The sample holds roughly 130,000 clones, roughly 87% seen once. Material: peripheral blood, obtained on day 0 of AZD1222 vaccination. The receptors come from an adult in good health. The conserved cysteine and the conserved F or W are not part of the CDR3 here. Fields, in order: clone size, V gene, J gene, CDR3 protein. A row's size may be missing; if present it is once, few, many or a size class.

-	TRBV6-5	TRBJ1-2	ASSRQGTQT
-	TRBV28	TRBJ1-5	ASSLQYSNQPQH
-	TRBV7-3	TRBJ1-1	ASSLTGDTEAF
-	TRBV23-1	TRBJ1-5	ASSQSPGGNQPQH
-	TRBV6-1	TRBJ1-2	ASSAVGGRVNYGYT
-	TRBV3-1/TRBV3-2	TRBJ2-2	ASSQVTRDLRTVGELF
-	TRBV12-3/TRBV12-4	TRBJ1-4	ASRGTGGEKLF
-	TRBV6-6	TRBJ1-3	ASSYSWSAGNTIY
once	TRBV28	TRBJ2-5	ASSSGGGETQY
-	TRBV9	TRBJ1-2	ASSTGQGANYGYT
-	TRBV28	TRBJ2-3	ASSLLSSTDTQY
-	TRBV2	TRBJ1-2	ASSDQGRIYGYT
-	TRBV24-1	TRBJ2-3	ATSARDPRRGDTQY
once	TRBV28	TRBJ2-7	ASSSRGRES
-	TRBV7-9	TRBJ1-4	ASSKRTGVNEKLF
-	TRBV5-1	TRBJ2-6	ATTVAGTGANVLT
-	TRBV7-8	TRBJ1-5	ASSPTGTNQPQH
few	TRBV4-3	TRBJ1-2	ASSPVSRVEGLGYT
-	TRBV6-2/TRBV6-3	TRBJ2-7	ASSYEGVVMYEQY
-	TRBV30	TRBJ2-2	AWSVTATGELF
few	TRBV27	TRBJ1-5	ASSVGRYQPQH
-	TRBV3-1/TRBV3-2	TRBJ2-3	ASTSLRLRCLREADTQY
-	TRBV5-5	TRBJ2-7	ASSSTHRGTPYEQY
-	TRBV18	TRBJ1-1	ASSPSRDRVTEAF
few	TRBV27	TRBJ1-4	ASSPRQGIGSNEKLF
-	TRBV5-1	TRBJ2-7	ASSFRGEAGLLGYEQY
-	TRBV5-1	TRBJ2-1	ASKGGENNEQF
-	TRBV6-5	TRBJ1-4	ASSPEGIRVEKLF
-	TRBV19	TRBJ1-2	ATSTGTGPNYGYT
-	TRBV28	TRBJ2-3	ASSSTSGTSPYTQY
-	TRBV6-2/TRBV6-3	TRBJ2-2	ASSLLENTGELF
-	TRBV4-2	TRBJ1-1	ASSQPDRGFTEAF
-	TRBV4-2	TRBJ2-3	ASSRSQGARDTQY
few	TRBV19	TRBJ1-5	ASSIGTLEPQH
-	TRBV18	TRBJ1-2	ASSPAEANYGYT
-	TRBV19	TRBJ1-4	ASSAWVTNEKLF
-	TRBV27	TRBJ2-5	ASSFGQGEETQY
-	TRBV30	TRBJ2-2	AWRAGNTGELF
once	TRBV18	TRBJ1-5	ASSPPGQNNQPQH
-	TRBV9	TRBJ1-1	ASSVGDSRFTEAF
-	TRBV19	TRBJ1-2	ATVGRVYGYT
-	TRBV6-5	TRBJ1-3	ASSYSRRAGNTIY
-	TRBV12-5	TRBJ1-1	ASGSTGRAEAF
once	TRBV2	TRBJ1-1	AARERWDTEAF
-	TRBV27	TRBJ1-4	ASSLSWGTEKLF
once	TRBV4-3	TRBJ2-7	ASSPLPDREQY
-	TRBV5-1	TRBJ2-1	ASSFRVYNEQF
-	TRBV5-1	TRBJ1-3	ASSLARGANGNTIY
-	TRBV9	TRBJ2-5	ASSPGLPEETQY
-	TRBV11-2	TRBJ2-7	ASSLNPGPYEQY
-	TRBV19	TRBJ2-7	ASIGPTYEQY
-	TRBV9	TRBJ2-7	ASSVDQVSYEQY
-	TRBV18	TRBJ1-1	ASSPGPQGNTEAF
once	TRBV15	TRBJ2-3	ATSNLAGGVDTQY
-	TRBV30	TRBJ2-1	AHQGIPYNEQF
-	TRBV5-1	TRBJ1-1	ASSPQKRNQGTEAF
-	TRBV4-1	TRBJ1-2	ASSGATGDYGYT
-	TRBV7-2	TRBJ1-2	ASSLANLGGYT
-	TRBV30	TRBJ2-3	AWDYSGGKDTQY